Shown below are 11 T cell receptor beta chains from a single sample sequenced in a study of radiotherapy plus CTLA-4 blockade in lung cancer. Sequenced by immunoSEQ multiplex PCR; TCRdb stores in-frame clones only, minus some. The profile shows roughly 86,000 clones, 80% to 85% of them singletons. The sample in question was peripheral blood, obtained from a patient treated with radiotherapy plus ipilimumab. The receptors here all came from a human donor with non-small cell lung cancer who had stable disease on radiotherapy plus ipilimumab.

The gene calls are TRBV7-3 and TRBJ2-3; D gene uncertain. V gave up 0 bases and J gave up 5 bases, with 6 bases separating them. The germline gives CDR1 SGHTA, CDR2 FQGTGA. The CDR3 runs 13 residues. CDR3 DNA: TGTGCCAGCAGCTTAACGTACGGAGATACGCAGTATTTT. Its translation is CASSLTYGDTQYF.

The V gene is TRBV19, the J gene TRBJ1-1, with 7 bases fitting TRBD1. Per the germline V gene, CDR1 is LNHDA and CDR2 is SQIVND (reference sequence). The V segment lost 3 bases and the J segment 4 bases; nucleotides outside the gene matches: 5. CDR3 length: 14 residues. The CDR3: CASSMSRQGTEAFF. In nucleotides, the CDR3 is TGTGCCAGTAGTATGAGTCGACAGGGCACTGAAGCTTTCTTT.

The chain combines TRBV2 with TRBJ2-3; 7 nucleotides line up with TRBD1. CDR1 and CDR2 (germline): SNHLY, FYNNEI. The CDR3 totals 15 residues. After removal of 7 bases from V and 2 bases from J, the junction contained 9 bases not matched to a gene. The CDR3 region is CASTAGTAYTDTQYF. The CDR3 DNA reads as TGTGCCAGCACCGCCGGGACAGCATACACAGATACGCAGTATTTT.

This clone was recorded only once. This chain uses TRBV5-5 with TRBJ1-3; possible D gene TRBD1, 6 bases. Germline V gene sequence: CDR1 SGHKS, CDR2 YYEKEE (reference sequence). The CDR3 runs to 16 residues. Trimming removed 0 bases at V and 2 bases at J, with 12 bases between. CDR3 nucleotides: TGTGCCAGCAGCTTGGCCTCTGGACAGACTGGAAACACCATATATTTT. Its protein product is CASSLASGQTGNTIYF.

The chain joins TRBV19 to TRBJ2-1; TRBD1 matches at 7 bases. This CDR3 region has 14 residues. After removal of 6 bases from V and 7 bases from J, the junction contained 9 bases not matched to a gene. Per the germline V gene, CDR1 is LNHDA and CDR2 is SQIVND (reference sequence). CDR3 region: CASSPRDSYNEQFF. Here the CDR3 DNA reads TGTGCCAGTAGCCCCCGGGACAGCTATAATGAGCAGTTCTTC.

The chain recombines TRBV18 with TRBJ2-2; D call uncertain. CDR3 length equals 12 residues. Trimming removed 3 bases from V and 9 bases from J, with 8 bases in between. Germline CDR1 reads KGHSH; CDR2 reads LQKENI. CDR3 loop: CASSPAERELFF. The CDR3 nucleotides are TGTGCCAGCTCACCGGCAGAAAGGGAGCTGTTTTTT.

The chain joins TRBV10-1 to TRBJ2-7; 7 nucleotides agree with TRBD1. The CDR3 sequence is 15 residues long. Germline values: CDR1 WNHNN, CDR2 SYGVQD (reference sequence). J lost 2 bases, V lost 2 bases, and 6 bases had no gene match. CDR3 amino acids: CASSERGTVAYEQYF. As DNA, the CDR3 is TGCGCCAGCAGTGAGAGAGGGACAGTAGCCTACGAGCAGTACTTC.

This rearrangement joins TRBV28 to TRBJ2-5; 12 nucleotides match TRBD2. The CDR3 has 17 residues. J was trimmed by 2 bases and V by 3 bases; bases with no gene match: 7. Per the germline V gene, CDR1 is MDHEN and CDR2 is SYDVKM. The DNA of the CDR3 is TGTGCCAGCAGTTTCCCCTTGACTAGCGGGAGACAAGAGACCCAGTACTTC. Its protein product is CASSFPLTSGRQETQYF.

This chain connects TRBV5-8 to TRBJ1-5, with D unresolved. Germline lookup yields CDR1 SGHTS and CDR2 YDEGEE. The CDR3 is made up of 12 amino acids. V lost 3 bases and J 7 bases, leaving 8 bases between the germline ends. The CDR3 DNA sequence: TGTGCCAGCAGCTCCAGACCGCAGCCCCAGCATTTT. Translation: CASSSRPQPQHF.

The chain combines TRBV19 with TRBJ1-5, with D unclear. The CDR3 spans 9 residues. The germline V gene has CDR1 LNHDA and CDR2 SQIVND (reference sequence). DNA for the CDR3: TGTCCGGTCGATCAGCCCCAGCATTTT. The encoded protein is CPVDQPQHF.

The chain couples TRBV7-9 to TRBJ2-2, with TRBD1 identical over 9 bases. Unmatched junction bases numbered 7, after V lost 5 bases and J lost 9 bases. This CDR3 is built from 14 residues. Germline V CDR1 and CDR2: SEHNR, FQNEAQ (reference sequence). The CDR3 protein is CASSPTDRGRELFF. The CDR3 DNA reads as TGTGCCAGCAGCCCCACGGACAGGGGAAGGGAGCTGTTTTTT.